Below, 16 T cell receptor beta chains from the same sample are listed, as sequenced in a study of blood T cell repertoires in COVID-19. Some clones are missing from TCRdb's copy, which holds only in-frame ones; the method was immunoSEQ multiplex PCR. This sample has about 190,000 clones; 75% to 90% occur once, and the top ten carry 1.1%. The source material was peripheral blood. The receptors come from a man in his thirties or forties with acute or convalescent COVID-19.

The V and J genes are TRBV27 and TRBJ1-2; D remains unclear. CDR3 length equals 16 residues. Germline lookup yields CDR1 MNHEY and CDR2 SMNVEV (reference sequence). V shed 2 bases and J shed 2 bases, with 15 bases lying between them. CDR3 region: CASSLTSGTGNYGYTF. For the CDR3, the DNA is TGTGCCAGCAGTTTAACTTCGGGCACGGGAAACTATGGCTACACCTTC.

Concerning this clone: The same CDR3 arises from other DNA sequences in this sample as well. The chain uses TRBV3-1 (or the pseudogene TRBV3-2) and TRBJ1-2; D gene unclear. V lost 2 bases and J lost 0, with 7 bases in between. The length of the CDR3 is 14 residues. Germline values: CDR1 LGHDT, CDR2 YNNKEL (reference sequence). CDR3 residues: CASSQRTANYGYTF. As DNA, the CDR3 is TGTGCCAGCAGCCAAAGAACGGCTAACTATGGCTACACCTTC.

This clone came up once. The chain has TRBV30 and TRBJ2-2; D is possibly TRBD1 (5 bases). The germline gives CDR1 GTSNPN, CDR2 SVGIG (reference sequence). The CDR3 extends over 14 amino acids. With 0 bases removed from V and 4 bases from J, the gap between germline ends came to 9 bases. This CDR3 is CAWSVTRVTGELFF. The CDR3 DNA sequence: TGTGCCTGGAGTGTCACCAGGGTCACCGGGGAGCTGTTTTTT.

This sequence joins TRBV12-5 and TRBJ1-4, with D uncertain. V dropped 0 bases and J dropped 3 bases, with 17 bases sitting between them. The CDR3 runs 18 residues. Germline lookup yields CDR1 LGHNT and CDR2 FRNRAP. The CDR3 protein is CASGLVPLGGNSNEKLFF. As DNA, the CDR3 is TGTGCTAGTGGTTTGGTACCCCTGGGCGGGAACTCTAATGAAAAACTGTTTTTT.

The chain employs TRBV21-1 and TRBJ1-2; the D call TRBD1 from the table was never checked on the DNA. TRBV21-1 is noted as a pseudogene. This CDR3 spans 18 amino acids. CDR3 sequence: CASSKVEQGSGSRYGYTF. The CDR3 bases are TGTGCCAGCAGCAAAGTGGAGCAGGGATCAGGGTCTAGGTATGGCTACACCTTC.

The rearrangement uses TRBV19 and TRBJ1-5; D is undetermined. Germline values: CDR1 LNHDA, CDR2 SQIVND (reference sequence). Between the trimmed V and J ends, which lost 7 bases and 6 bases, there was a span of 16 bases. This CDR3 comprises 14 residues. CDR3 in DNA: TGTGCCAGTATTGCACAGACTACGGGTCAGCCCCAGCATTTT. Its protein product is CASIAQTTGQPQHF.

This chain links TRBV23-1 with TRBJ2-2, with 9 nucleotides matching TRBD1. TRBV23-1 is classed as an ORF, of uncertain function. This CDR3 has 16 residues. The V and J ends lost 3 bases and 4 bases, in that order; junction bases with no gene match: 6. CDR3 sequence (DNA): TGCGCCAGCAGTCATAGAGGACAGGGGACCACCGGGGAGCTGTTTTTT. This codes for CASSHRGQGTTGELFF.

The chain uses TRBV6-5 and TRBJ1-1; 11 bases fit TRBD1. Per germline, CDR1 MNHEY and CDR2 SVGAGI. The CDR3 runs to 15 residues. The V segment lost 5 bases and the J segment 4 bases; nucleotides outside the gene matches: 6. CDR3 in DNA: TGTGCCAGCAGTCTAACCGGGACAGGGGGCACTGAAGCTTTCTTT. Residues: CASSLTGTGGTEAFF.

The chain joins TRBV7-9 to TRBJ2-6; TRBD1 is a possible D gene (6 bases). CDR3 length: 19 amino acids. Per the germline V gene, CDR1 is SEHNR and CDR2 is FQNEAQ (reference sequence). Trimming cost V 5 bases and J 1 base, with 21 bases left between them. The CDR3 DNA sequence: TGTGCCAGCAGCGCCCGATTGACAGGTCTTAAATCTGGGGCCAACGTCCTGACTTTC. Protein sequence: CASSARLTGLKSGANVLTF.

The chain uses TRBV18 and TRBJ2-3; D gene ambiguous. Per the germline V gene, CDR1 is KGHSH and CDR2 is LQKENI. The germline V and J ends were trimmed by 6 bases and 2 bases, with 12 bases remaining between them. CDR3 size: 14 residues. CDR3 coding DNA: TGTGCCAGCTCCGGGTCTATAACCACAGATACGCAGTATTTT. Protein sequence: CASSGSITTDTQYF.

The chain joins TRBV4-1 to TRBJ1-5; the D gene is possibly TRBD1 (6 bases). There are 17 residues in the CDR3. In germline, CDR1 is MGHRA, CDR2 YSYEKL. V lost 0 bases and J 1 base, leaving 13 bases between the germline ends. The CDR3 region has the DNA TGCGCCAGCAGCCAAGATCTGGGAAGGGGGAGCAATCAGCCCCAGCATTTT. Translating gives CASSQDLGRGSNQPQHF.

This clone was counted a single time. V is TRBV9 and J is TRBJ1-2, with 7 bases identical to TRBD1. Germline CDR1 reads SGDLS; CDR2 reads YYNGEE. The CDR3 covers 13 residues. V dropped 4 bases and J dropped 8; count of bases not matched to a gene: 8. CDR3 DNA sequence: TGTGCCAGCAGCACCTACAGGGGAGGCGGCTACACCTTC. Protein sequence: CASSTYRGGGYTF.

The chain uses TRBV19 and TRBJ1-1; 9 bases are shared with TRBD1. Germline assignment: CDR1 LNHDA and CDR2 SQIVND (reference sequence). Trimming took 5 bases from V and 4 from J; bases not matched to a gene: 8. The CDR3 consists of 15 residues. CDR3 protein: CASSATDRGVTEAFF. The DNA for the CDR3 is TGTGCCAGTAGTGCAACAGACAGGGGGGTCACTGAAGCTTTCTTT. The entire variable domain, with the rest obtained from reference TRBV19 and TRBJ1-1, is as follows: DGGITQSPKYLFRKEGQNVTLSCEQNLNHDAMYWYRQDPGQGLRLIYYSQIVNDFQKGDIAEGYSVSREKKESFPLTVTSAQKNPTAFYLCASSATDRGVTEAFFGQGTRLTVV.

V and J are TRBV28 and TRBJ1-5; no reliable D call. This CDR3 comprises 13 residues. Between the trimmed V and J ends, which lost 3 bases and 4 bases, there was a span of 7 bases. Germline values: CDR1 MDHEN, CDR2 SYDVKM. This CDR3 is CASSFGGNQPQHF. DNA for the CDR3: TGTGCCAGCAGTTTCGGAGGGAATCAGCCCCAGCATTTT.

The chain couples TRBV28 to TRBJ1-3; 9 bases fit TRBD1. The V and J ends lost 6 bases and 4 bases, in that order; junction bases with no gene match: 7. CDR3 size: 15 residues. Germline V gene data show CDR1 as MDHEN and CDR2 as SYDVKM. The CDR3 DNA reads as TGTGCCAGCAGCTCACAGGGGGCTTTGGGAAACACCATATATTTT. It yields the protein CASSSQGALGNTIYF.

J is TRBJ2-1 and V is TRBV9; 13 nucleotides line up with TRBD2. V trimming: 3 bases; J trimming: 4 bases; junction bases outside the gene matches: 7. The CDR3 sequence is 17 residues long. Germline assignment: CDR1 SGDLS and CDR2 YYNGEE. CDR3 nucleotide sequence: TGTGCCAGCAGCGAATCCGGGACTAGCGGGAATTACAATGAGCAGTTCTTC. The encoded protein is CASSESGTSGNYNEQFF.